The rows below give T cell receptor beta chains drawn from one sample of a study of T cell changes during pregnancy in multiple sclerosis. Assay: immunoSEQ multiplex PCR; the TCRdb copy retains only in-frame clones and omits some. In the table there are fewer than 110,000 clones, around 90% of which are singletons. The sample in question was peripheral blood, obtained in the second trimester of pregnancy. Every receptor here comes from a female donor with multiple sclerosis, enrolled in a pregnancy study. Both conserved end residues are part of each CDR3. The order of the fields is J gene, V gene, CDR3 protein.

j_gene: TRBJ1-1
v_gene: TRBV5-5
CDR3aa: CASSESRDRADEAFF

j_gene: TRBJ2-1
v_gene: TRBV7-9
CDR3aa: CASSLVLAGDNEQFF

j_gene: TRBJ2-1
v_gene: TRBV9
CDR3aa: CASSTRTGLAGGGNEQFF

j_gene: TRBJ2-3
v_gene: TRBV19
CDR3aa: CASRKRSTDTQYF

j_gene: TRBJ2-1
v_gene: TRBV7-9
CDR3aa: CASGTRGSYNEQFF

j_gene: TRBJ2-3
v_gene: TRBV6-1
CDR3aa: CASTGTASYTDTQYF

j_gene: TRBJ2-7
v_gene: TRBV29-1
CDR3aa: CSVEDWENAPYEQYF

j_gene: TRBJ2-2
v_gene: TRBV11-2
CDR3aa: CASSLGSHGNTGELFF

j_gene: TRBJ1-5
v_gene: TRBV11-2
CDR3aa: CASSLAGGINQPQHF

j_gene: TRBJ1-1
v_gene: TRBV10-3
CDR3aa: CAISHSGANTEAFF

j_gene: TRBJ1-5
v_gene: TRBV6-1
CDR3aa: CASSETVYSNQPQHF

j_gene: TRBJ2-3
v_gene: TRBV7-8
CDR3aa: CASSSTGTVTDTQYF

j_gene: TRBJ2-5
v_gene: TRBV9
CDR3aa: CASSVDPGGGETQYF

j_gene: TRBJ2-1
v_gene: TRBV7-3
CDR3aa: CASSQEGDYNEQFF

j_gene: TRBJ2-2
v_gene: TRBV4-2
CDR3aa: CASSRGSRGSSTGELFF

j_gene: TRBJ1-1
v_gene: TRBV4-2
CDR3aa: CASSQDTGKGNTEAFF